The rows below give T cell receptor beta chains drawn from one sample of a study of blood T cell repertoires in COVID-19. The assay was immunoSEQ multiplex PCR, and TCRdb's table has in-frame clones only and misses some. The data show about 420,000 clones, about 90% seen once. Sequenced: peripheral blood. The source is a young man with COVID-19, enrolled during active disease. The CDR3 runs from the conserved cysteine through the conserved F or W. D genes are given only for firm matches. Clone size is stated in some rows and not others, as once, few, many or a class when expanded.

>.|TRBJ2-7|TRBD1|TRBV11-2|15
CASSLEPGTGREQYF
TGTGCCAGCAGCTTAGAACCCGGGACAGGGAGGGAGCAGTACTTC
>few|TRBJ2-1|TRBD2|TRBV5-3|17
CARSRNPAGILIDEQFF
TGTGCCAGAAGCCGAAACCCAGCGGGAATCCTCATCGATGAGCAGTTCTTC
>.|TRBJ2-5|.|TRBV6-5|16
CASSYSRARGQETQYF
TGTGCCAGCAGTTACTCGAGGGCGCGTGGCCAAGAGACCCAGTACTTC
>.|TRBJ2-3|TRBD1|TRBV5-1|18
CASSSGTGSYPSTDTQYF
TGCGCCAGCAGCTCCGGGACAGGCTCCTATCCGAGCACAGATACGCAGTATTTT
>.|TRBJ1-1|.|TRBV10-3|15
CAISDTGSGNTEAFF
TGTGCCATCAGTGATACGGGGTCTGGAAACACTGAAGCTTTCTTT
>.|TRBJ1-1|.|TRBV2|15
CATLGQPVWNTEAFF
TGTGCCACCTTGGGGCAGCCGGTATGGAACACTGAAGCTTTCTTT
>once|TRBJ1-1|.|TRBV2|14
CASSVWDMNTEAFF
TGTGCCAGCAGTGTATGGGACATGAACACTGAAGCTTTCTTT
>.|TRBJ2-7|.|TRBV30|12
CAWGDFTYEQYF
TGTGCCTGGGGGGACTTTACCTACGAGCAGTACTTC
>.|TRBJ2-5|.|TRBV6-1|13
CASSDRGTETQYF
TGTGCCAGCAGTGATAGGGGGACGGAGACCCAGTACTTC
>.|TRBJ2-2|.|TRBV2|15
CASSGETGNTGELFF
TGTGCCAGCAGTGGAGAGACGGGAAACACCGGGGAGCTGTTTTTT
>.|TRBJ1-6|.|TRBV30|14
CAWSPRVEASPLHF
TGTGCCTGGAGTCCCAGGGTAGAAGCTTCACCCCTCCACTTT
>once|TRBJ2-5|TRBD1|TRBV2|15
CASIGGRGRVETQYF
TGTGCCAGCATTGGCGGTAGGGGGCGCGTAGAGACCCAGTACTTC
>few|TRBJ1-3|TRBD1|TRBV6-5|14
CATRDRMSGNTIYF
TGTGCCACCCGGGACAGGATGTCTGGAAACACCATATATTTT
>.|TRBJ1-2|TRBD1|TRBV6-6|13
CASSLGQSYGYTF
TGTGCCAGCAGCCTGGGACAGAGCTATGGCTACACCTTC
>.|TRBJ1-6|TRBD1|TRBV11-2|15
CASSYRGSYNSPLHF
TGTGCCAGCAGCTACAGGGGTTCCTATAATTCACCCCTCCACTTT
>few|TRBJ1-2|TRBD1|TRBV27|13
CASSSRTGTGYTF
TGTGCCAGCAGTTCCCGGACAGGGACTGGCTACACCTTC
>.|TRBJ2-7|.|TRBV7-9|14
CASSFRDSFYEQYF
TGTGCCAGCAGCTTCCGGGACTCCTTCTACGAGCAGTACTTC
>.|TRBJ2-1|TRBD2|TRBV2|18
CASWAGTSGFTSYNEQFF
TGTGCCAGCTGGGCCGGGACTAGCGGATTTACTTCCTACAATGAGCAGTTCTTC
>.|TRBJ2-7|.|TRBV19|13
CASSPGGTYEQYF
TGTGCCAGTAGTCCAGGGGGGACCTACGAGCAGTACTTC
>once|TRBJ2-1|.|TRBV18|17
CASSPGALRSSYNEQFF
TGTGCCAGCTCACCGGGGGCCCTTCGGAGCTCCTACAATGAGCAGTTCTTC
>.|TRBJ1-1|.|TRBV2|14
CASSGASSNTEAFF
TGTGCCAGCAGTGGGGCCAGTTCCAACACTGAAGCTTTCTTT
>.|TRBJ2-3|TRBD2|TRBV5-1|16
CASSLTSGPSTDTQYF
TGCGCCAGCAGTCTTACTAGCGGACCTAGCACAGATACGCAGTATTTT
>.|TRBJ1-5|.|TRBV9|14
CASSVEPGGQPQHF
TGTGCCAGCAGCGTAGAACCTGGCGGGCAGCCCCAGCATTTT
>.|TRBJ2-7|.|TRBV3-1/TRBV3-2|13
CASSPPAGYEQYF
TGTGCCAGCAGCCCCCCCGCGGGCTACGAGCAGTACTTC
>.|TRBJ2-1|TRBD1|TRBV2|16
CASSETGTELYNEQFF
TGTGCCAGCAGTGAAACAGGGACAGAACTATACAATGAGCAGTTCTTC
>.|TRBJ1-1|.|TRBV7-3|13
CASSPGQITEAFF
TGTGCCAGCAGCCCTGGACAGATCACTGAAGCTTTCTTT
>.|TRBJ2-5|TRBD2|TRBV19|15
CASSWTSGAQETQYF
TGTGCCAGCTCTTGGACTAGCGGGGCCCAAGAGACCCAGTACTTC